These 5 T cell receptor beta chains originate from one sample sequenced in a study of T cell repertoires in cytomegalovirus infection. MiXCR was run by TCRdb on the reads, yielding one entry per CDR3 protein. The sample holds around 300,000 distinct CDR3 sequences, more than 8% seen once. Sequenced material: PBMCs. Receptors originate from a human donor in good health (CMV status not recorded). Some clones in this sample may be carry-over from other donors' samples.

This clonotype appeared a few times. V gene TRBV11-2 combines with J gene TRBJ1-5; possibly TRBD1 for D (6 bases). Germline V CDR1 and CDR2: SGHAT, FQNNGV. The CDR3 is made up of 14 amino acids. V lost 2 bases to trimming and J lost 6 bases, with 11 bases between them. Here the CDR3 reads CASSLNQGGQPQHF. Here the CDR3 DNA reads TGTGCCAGCAGCTTAAACCAAGGGGGTCAGCCCCAGCATTTT.

The chain links TRBV6-2 or TRBV6-3 to TRBJ1-5; D gene uncertain. Germline V gene lookup returns CDR1 MNHEY and CDR2 SVGEGT. Trimming pared 6 bases from V and 2 bases from J, leaving 14 bases between. The CDR3 length is 15 residues. The CDR3 region is CASRLHEYGNQPQHF. The DNA of the CDR3 is TGTGCCAGCAGATTGCACGAATATGGCAATCAGCCCCAGCATTTT.

This clonotype was observed at least ten times. V is TRBV7-2 and J is TRBJ2-1, with D perhaps assigned TRBD1 or TRBD2 (6 bases each). Germline V gene data show CDR1 as SGHTA and CDR2 as FQGNSA. Trimming took 5 bases from V and 3 from J, leaving 23 bases between them. CDR3 length: 18 residues. The CDR3 DNA reads TGTGCCAGCAGCCCCACAATCGGGGGCGGAGCATTCTACAATGAGCAGTTCTTC. It yields the protein CASSPTIGGGAFYNEQFF.

This clonotype turned up a few times. This chain joins TRBV25-1 and TRBJ1-2; a weak D match, TRBD1 (6 bases). Trimming removed 6 bases at V and 0 bases at J, with 11 bases between. This CDR3 region has 14 residues. The germline CDR1 and CDR2 sequences are MGHDK and SYGVNS. The DNA of the CDR3 is TGTGCCAGCAGACCGACAGGTACTAACTATGGCTACACCTTC. Translation gives CASRPTGTNYGYTF.

The chain employs TRBV7-6 and TRBJ2-2; a possible D gene is TRBD1 (5 bases). V lost 2 bases to trimming and J lost 0 bases, with 10 bases between them. The germline gives CDR1 SGHVS, CDR2 FNYEAQ. The CDR3 consists of 16 residues. For the CDR3, the DNA is TGTGCCAGCAGCTTAACTGGGGCCGCGAACACCGGGGAGCTGTTTTTT. It specifies CASSLTGAANTGELFF.